What follows describes a single T cell receptor (beta chain). Its antigen is not identified. The V gene's germline CDR1 is MNHEY and CDR2 SMNVEV (reference sequence). CDR3 length: 19 amino acids. V lost 5 bases to trimming and J lost 1 base, with 21 bases between them. The data stem from a study of cytomegalovirus exposure and HLA in healthy donors. Regarding the study as a whole: Most TCRs appeared rarely, but some public TCRs recurred in many donors.

As for the donors, each was a healthy bone marrow donor. The PCR was carried out with 60 Vbeta primers and 13 Jbeta primers. Per the original data handling: Around 11 million of 70 million to 80 million unique TCR beta chains were shared, per a later count. Data came from immunoSEQ multiplex PCR; TCRdb stores just in-frame clones and leaves some out. The V and J calls and clone size come from that table; D and trimming were worked out from the DNA. The sample holds 130,000 to 150,000 clones, approximately 80% seen once. Sequenced: PBMCs. This chain uses TRBV27 with TRBJ2-6; a weak D match, TRBD2 (5 bases). This TCR derives from a man aged 40-49 years in good health and CMV-seronegative. The CDR3 coding sequence is TGTGCCAGCAGTGTCCGAGTGGGCAGAACGGGATCTGGGGCCAACGTCCTGACTTTC. Its translation: CASSVRVGRTGSGANVLTF.